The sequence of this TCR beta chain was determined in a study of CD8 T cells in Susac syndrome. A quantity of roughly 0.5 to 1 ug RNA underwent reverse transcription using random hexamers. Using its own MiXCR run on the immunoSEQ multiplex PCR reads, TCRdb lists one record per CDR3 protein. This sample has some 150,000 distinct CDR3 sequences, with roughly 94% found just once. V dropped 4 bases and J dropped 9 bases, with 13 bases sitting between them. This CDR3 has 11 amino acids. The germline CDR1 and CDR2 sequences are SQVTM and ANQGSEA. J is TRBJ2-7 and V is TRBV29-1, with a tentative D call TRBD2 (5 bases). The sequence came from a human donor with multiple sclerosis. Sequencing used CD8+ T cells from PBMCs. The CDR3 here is CSVVAREGQYF. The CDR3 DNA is TGCAGCGTTGTTGCCCGGGAAGGGCAGTACTTC.